This TCR beta chain was observed in a study of T cell changes during pregnancy in multiple sclerosis. Assay used: immunoSEQ multiplex PCR; TCRdb lists only in-frame clones, some missing. This sample has about 38,000 clones; 93% occur once, and the top ten carry around 8.3%. Trimming shortened V by 5 bases and J by 4 bases, and 26 bases separated the two germline ends. The germline gives CDR1 PRHDT, CDR2 FYEKMQ (reference sequence). CDR3 length: 18 amino acids. The sample here was CD8+ T cells from peripheral blood mononuclear cells, taken in the third trimester of pregnancy. This TCR came from a female donor with multiple sclerosis, enrolled in a pregnancy study. V gene TRBV13 combines with J gene TRBJ1-2; maybe TRBD1 (5 bases). The CDR3 DNA reads TGTGCCAGCAGCGCAAGAGGCAGGGAGGTGGCAACAGGCTATGGCTACACCTTC. Translation: CASSARGREVATGYGYTF.